This T cell receptor beta chain was sequenced in a study of T cells after yellow fever vaccination. Study information: Fractions of low cell number were prepared using SMART-Seq v4 Ultra Low Input.

Study-level results: Only a small proportion of the clonotypes turned up in both the CD4 and the CD8 compartments, likely arising from convergent recombination. Booster sampling recovered most clones from primary vaccination (less than 97% CD4, 88% CD8).

TCRdb reprocessed the 5' RACE reads with MiXCR, giving one entry per CDR3 protein. Of some 550,000 distinct CDR3 sequences listed, about a fifth were seen once; the top ten hold over 11%. The CDR3 totals 15 residues. V dropped 6 bases and J dropped 0; count of bases not matched to a gene: 4. The germline V gene has CDR1 MDHEN and CDR2 SYDVKM. This clonotype was found a few times. Its antigen is currently unknown. The TCR was taken from a man aged 25 to 45 who received the YFV17D yellow fever vaccine. The J gene is TRBJ2-3, the V gene TRBV28; 9 bases are a match to TRBD2. The starting material was PBMCs, obtained 15 days after the yellow fever booster vaccination. CDR3 nucleotide sequence: TGTGCCAGCAGGCTAGCGGGGACTAGCACAGATACGCAGTATTTT. It yields the protein CASRLAGTSTDTQYF.